The 4 T cell receptor beta chains below all came from one sample that was sequenced in a study of control samples from healthy donors and cancer patients. The repertoire was sequenced with immunoSEQ multiplex PCR; TCRdb's copy has only in-frame clones and lacks some. This sample's clone table lists under 200,000 clones. Sequencing was performed on blood. These receptors all stem from a woman younger than 45 in good health.

This sequence joins TRBV7-2 and TRBJ2-1; 11 bases are a match to TRBD2. This CDR3 is 15 amino acids long. The J segment lost 1 base and the V segment lost 6 bases, leaving 2 bases of the junction unmatched. Germline assignment: CDR1 SGHTA and CDR2 FQGNSA. The CDR3 nucleotides read TGTGCCAGCAGGATAGCGGGGGGGTCCTACAATGAGCAGTTCTTC. Amino acid sequence: CASRIAGGSYNEQFF.

The chain recombines TRBV5-5 with TRBJ1-6; unclear D gene. This CDR3 has 14 residues. Germline CDR1 SGHKS, CDR2 YYEKEE (reference sequence). Trimming left V 4 bases short and J 8 bases short, with 13 bases between. As DNA, the CDR3 is TGTGCCAGCAGCCTCGCCGGGAACGATTCACCCCTCCACTTT. This sequence encodes CASSLAGNDSPLHF.

V and J are TRBV4-1 and TRBJ1-6, with D uncertain. From germline, CDR1 is MGHRA and CDR2 YSYEKL. Trimming cost V 1 base and J 8 bases, with 18 bases left between them. This CDR3 is built from 17 residues. The CDR3 spells CASSQVGRGVGDSPLHF. The DNA for the CDR3 is TGCGCCAGCAGCCAAGTCGGTCGCGGGGTGGGCGATTCACCCCTCCACTTT.

The rearrangement uses TRBV18 and TRBJ1-1, with 11 bases fitting TRBD1. Trimming cost V 3 bases and J 2 bases; bases outside gene matches: 8. The length of the CDR3 is 17 residues. CDR1 and CDR2 (germline): KGHSH, LQKENI. The CDR3 DNA is TGTGCCAGCTCACCCCTGGGGACAGGGGGGACAAACACTGAAGCTTTCTTT. Its translation is CASSPLGTGGTNTEAFF. The complete variable domain, with remaining parts taken from reference TRBV18 and TRBJ1-1, reads NAGVMQNPRHLVRRRGQEARLRCSPMKGHSHVYWYRQLPEEGLKFMVYLQKENIIDESGMPKERFSAEFPKEGPSILRIQQVVRGDSAAYFCASSPLGTGGTNTEAFFGQGTRLTVV.